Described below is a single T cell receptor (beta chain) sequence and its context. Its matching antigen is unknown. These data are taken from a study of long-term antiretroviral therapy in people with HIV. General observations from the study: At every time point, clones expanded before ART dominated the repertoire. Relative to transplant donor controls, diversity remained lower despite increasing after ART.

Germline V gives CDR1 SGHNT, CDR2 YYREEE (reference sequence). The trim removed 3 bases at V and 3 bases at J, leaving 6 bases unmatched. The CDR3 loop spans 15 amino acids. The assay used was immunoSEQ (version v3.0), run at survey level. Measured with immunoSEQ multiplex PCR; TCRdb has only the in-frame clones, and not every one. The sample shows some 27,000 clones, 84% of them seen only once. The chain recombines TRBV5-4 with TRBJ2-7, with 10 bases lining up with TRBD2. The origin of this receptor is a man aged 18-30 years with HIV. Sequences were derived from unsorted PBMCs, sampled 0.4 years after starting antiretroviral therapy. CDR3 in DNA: TGTGCCAGCAGCTCCCCGACTAGCGGGCTCTACGAGCAGTACTTC. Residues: CASSSPTSGLYEQYF.